The subject of this entry is one T cell receptor (beta chain). Its antigen remains unidentified. Within one base of it there is no much larger clone, and no base qualities were kept. The data stem from a study of lymphopenia after photon versus proton radiotherapy (dated by TCRdb to the late 2010s). Context from the whole study: The immunological effects of photon versus proton radiation therapy were compared in patients with gastrointestinal tumors who developed high-grade lymphopenia. The goal of the study was to describe how the two radiation modalities differ in their effects on the immune system. The roughly 20 patients in the cohort had gastrointestinal tumors, were treated with either photon or proton therapy, and subsequently developed lymphopenia.

Preparation of the library involved the immunoSEQ multiplex PCR assay. T cell repertoires were profiled by deep sequencing of rearranged TCR beta loci, alongside multiparametric flow cytometry. As stored in TCRdb, this immuneACCESS dataset retains in-frame rearrangements with V and J assigned. A fraction of the clones does not appear; measured against another copy, unresolved V genes explain less than half of the discrepancy, and the remainder lacks a known reason. Across this sample there are 15,000 to 20,000 clones, with roughly 88% seen only once. 20% to 25% of the sample goes to the ten largest clones. Study-level results and caveats: Proton-treated patients stayed relatively stable during treatment, while photon-treated patients lost naive T cells and TCR diversity and gained effector/memory populations. Once the lymphocyte count had reached its nadir, the repertoires of photon-treated patients showed oligoclonal expansion, particularly of CD8+ Temra cells, and this expansion drove the decline in diversity. Across the cohort, among patients who died, a greater drop in TCR diversity after the nadir was inversely correlated with overall survival time. The survival association was examined only in patients who died, and the authors described better survival with proton therapy as a possibility, not as a demonstrated result.

This TCR came from a man in his 70s with pancreatic cancer. The sample in question was peripheral blood, obtained from a patient treated with proton-based radiotherapy.

The CDR3 loop reads CASSEAARTGTNTGELFF. The DNA sequence is given as TGTGCCAGCAGTGAAGCAGCCCGGACAGGGACGAACACCGGGGAGCTGTTTTTT. Recombination joined TRBV2 with TRBJ2-2; 8 central bases correspond to TRBD1. Clipping removes 0 bases from V and 0 bases from J, with 6 as the unmatched junction base count. Spanning cysteine to phenylalanine, the CDR3 consists of 18 amino acids. Left in the record is the CDR3 DNA by itself, 54 bases read in frame from the first base. For CDR1 and CDR2, the germline V gene lists SNHLY and FYNNEI. Supplemented by the reference TRBV2 and TRBJ2-2 proteins around the CDR3, the complete variable domain is EPEVTQTPSHQVTQMGQEVILRCVPISNHLYFYWYRQILGQKVEFLVSFYNNEISEKSEIFDDQFSVERPDGSNFTLKIRSTKLEDSAMYFCASSEAARTGTNTGELFFGEGSRLTVL.